The 27 T cell receptor beta chains presented below share a single source sample, sequenced in a study of T-cell memory formation after mild COVID-19. MiXCR was run by TCRdb on the 5' RACE reads, yielding one entry per CDR3 protein. Here the sample spans 120,000 or so distinct CDR3 sequences, about 5.9% being singletons. Material for sequencing was PBMCs or a T cell subset sorted from them (not recorded which). Receptors were obtained from an adult woman who had mild COVID-19 (a few samples of this study predate the infection). Cell type and time point are not known.

This clonotype occurred many times. The chain combines TRBV20-1 with TRBJ2-1, with 7 nucleotides matching TRBD1. Germline V CDR1 and CDR2: DFQATT, SNEGSKA (reference sequence). V was pared by 6 bases and J by 5 bases, with 13 bases of the junction left unmatched. CDR3 length: 15 residues. CDR3 DNA: TGCAGTGCAACAGAGAGGGGGCGGTTGGACAATGAGCAGTTCTTC. Its protein product is CSATERGRLDNEQFF.

The chain recombines TRBV5-1 with TRBJ2-1; tentative D call: TRBD2 (5 bases). CDR3 size: 17 residues. Germline CDR1 SGHRS, CDR2 YFSETQ. Between the trimmed V and J ends, which lost 4 bases and 1 base, there was a span of 18 bases. The CDR3 nucleotides read TGCGCCAGCAGCCCCTGGGAGCCGGGCCGGTCCTACAATGAGCAGTTCTTC. Protein product: CASSPWEPGRSYNEQFF.

The rearrangement links TRBV3-1 to TRBJ1-3; D is undetermined. The germline V gene has CDR1 LGHDT and CDR2 YNNKEL (reference sequence). The V end lost 3 bases, the J end lost 4 bases, and 10 bases lay between the germline ends. CDR3 length equals 14 residues. The CDR3 sequence: CASSHGLAGNTIYF. The CDR3 DNA reads TGTGCCAGCAGCCATGGCTTAGCGGGAAACACCATATATTTT. Using reference TRBV3-1 and TRBJ1-3 for the parts outside the CDR3, the full variable domain is DTAVSQTPKYLVTQMGNDKSIKCEQNLGHDTMYWYKQDSKKFLKIMFSYNNKELIINETVPNRFSPKSPDKAHLNLHINSLELGDSAVYFCASSHGLAGNTIYFGEGSWLTVV.

This clonotype has a handful of counts. V usage is TRBV15 and J usage is TRBJ2-2; TRBD2 aligns across 15 bases. Germline values: CDR1 LNHNV, CDR2 YYDKDF (reference sequence). V dropped 2 bases and J dropped 7; count of bases not matched to a gene: 5. The CDR3 is 17 amino acids. CDR3 residues: CATSRPGTSGRLGELFF. For the CDR3, the DNA is TGTGCCACCAGCAGACCCGGGACTAGCGGGAGGCTCGGGGAGCTGTTTTTT.

This clonotype has just a few counts. CDR3 loop: CASSFRDSNNSPLHF. The CDR3, as DNA: TGTGCCAGCAGCTTCCGGGACAGTAATAATTCACCCCTCCACTTT. V is TRBV7-2 and J is TRBJ1-6, with 7 bases aligning to TRBD1. This CDR3 has 15 residues. Germline values: CDR1 SGHTA, CDR2 FQGNSA. Trimming removed 3 bases from V and 5 bases from J; junction bases left unmatched: 4.

This clonotype was picked up a small number of times. The DNA of the CDR3 is TGCGCCAGCAGCTTGGGGGCAGTTAGTTCTACCCAGTACTTC. Its protein product is CASSLGAVSSTQYF. V and J are TRBV5-1 and TRBJ2-5, with D hard to call. V lost 0 bases and J 8 bases, leaving 14 bases between the germline ends. CDR1 SGHRS and CDR2 YFSETQ come from the germline V gene. CDR3 length: 14 amino acids.

This clonotype was counted at least ten times. The CDR3 spells CASSLDGPSTYEQYF. CDR3 bases: TGTGCCAGCAGCTTGGACGGGCCTTCTACCTACGAGCAGTACTTC. The rearrangement joins TRBV7-9 to TRBJ2-7; D gene uncertain. The CDR3 totals 15 residues. CDR1 and CDR2 (germline): SEHNR, FQNEAQ (reference sequence). Trimming took 3 bases from V and 2 from J, leaving 14 bases between them. The complete variable domain, with remaining parts taken from reference TRBV7-9 and TRBJ2-7, reads DTGVSQNPRHKITKRGQNVTFRCDPISEHNRLYWYRQTLGQGPEFLTYFQNEAQLEKSRLLSDRFSAERPKGSFSTLEIQRTEQGDSAMYLCASSLDGPSTYEQYFGPGTRLTVT.

In DNA form, the CDR3 reads TGTGCCAGCAGTTTATTTGGGGGCCCTGAAGCTTTCTTT. It yields the protein CASSLFGGPEAFF. The V call is TRBV27, the J call TRBJ1-1, with a possible D match to TRBD1 (6 bases). Looked up from germline, CDR1 is MNHEY and CDR2 is SMNVEV (reference sequence). CDR3 length equals 13 residues. V dropped 1 base and J dropped 6 bases, with 9 bases sitting between them.

This clonotype was counted a few times. V gene TRBV4-1 combines with J gene TRBJ2-6; weak D call: TRBD1 (5 bases). This CDR3 spans 18 amino acids. V gave up 1 base and J gave up 2 bases, with 15 bases separating them. CDR1 and CDR2 (germline): MGHRA, YSYEKL. The CDR3 bases are TGCGCCAGCAGCCAAGTGGGTAAGAAGGGGACTGGGGCCAACGTCCTGACTTTC. Residues: CASSQVGKKGTGANVLTF.

The sample holds a few counts of this clonotype. The rearrangement uses TRBV20-1 and TRBJ2-1; perhaps TRBD2 as D (6 bases). The ends were cut back, 1 base at V and 7 bases at J, with 17 bases in the middle. CDR1 and CDR2 from the germline V gene are DFQATT and SNEGSKA (reference sequence). This CDR3 spans 15 amino acids. The CDR3 DNA is TGCAGTGCTAGAGCTGCGGGACCCCTTGAGAATGAGCAGTTCTTC. Protein: CSARAAGPLENEQFF.

In this sample, this clonotype turned up a few times. The chain couples TRBV12-3 or TRBV12-4 to TRBJ2-6; TRBD1 might be the D (5 bases). V lost 6 bases, J lost 7 bases, and 13 bases lay in between. There are 14 residues in the CDR3. Written as DNA, the CDR3 is TGTGCCAGCAGCTCGTTTGACAGCGCCAACGTCCTGACTTTC. It codes for CASSSFDSANVLTF.

This clonotype appeared many times. This chain uses TRBV3-1 with TRBJ2-3; 15 nucleotides match TRBD2. The CDR3 consists of 18 residues. Germline values: CDR1 LGHDT, CDR2 YNNKEL (reference sequence). Trimming removed 4 bases from V and 2 bases from J; junction bases left unmatched: 7. The CDR3 bases are TGTGCCAGCAGCCGGGGAGGACTAGCGGGGGGGTACACAGATACGCAGTATTTT. Its protein product is CASSRGGLAGGYTDTQYF.

This clonotype was detected a few times. The V gene is TRBV12-3 or TRBV12-4, the J gene TRBJ2-3, with D perhaps matching TRBD2 (7 bases). Trimming shortened V by 8 bases and J by 4 bases, and 19 bases separated the two germline ends. This CDR3 contains 15 residues. The CDR3 DNA follows: TGTGCCAGCTCTCTTGGGCGCGGGGGCGCAGATACGCAGTATTTT. Its translation: CASSLGRGGADTQYF.

This clonotype was detected ten times or more. The chain is built from TRBV12-3 or TRBV12-4 and TRBJ2-1; 7 bases are shared with TRBD2. V was pared by 6 bases and J by 3 bases, with 8 bases of the junction left unmatched. There are 15 residues in the CDR3. CDR3 coding DNA: TGTGCCAGCAGCCAATGGGGCGGGGGCTACAATGAGCAGTTCTTC. It is translated as CASSQWGGGYNEQFF.

This clonotype was detected ten times or more. The rearrangement uses TRBV6-6 and TRBJ2-2; a possible D gene is TRBD1 (6 bases). From germline, CDR1 is MNHNY and CDR2 SVGAGI (reference sequence). V was trimmed by 5 bases and J by 6 bases, leaving 16 bases between them. CDR3 length: 15 residues. CDR3 protein: CASSGFSAGAGELFF. DNA of the CDR3: TGTGCCAGCAGTGGTTTTTCTGCAGGGGCCGGGGAGCTGTTTTTT.

The chain couples TRBV4-1 to TRBJ2-7, with D maybe TRBD1 (5 bases). CDR3 length equals 15 residues. The V gene's germline CDR1 is MGHRA and CDR2 YSYEKL. V gave up 0 bases and J gave up 2 bases, with 11 bases separating them. The CDR3 nucleotides are TGCGCCAGCAGCCAAGATGGGCAGGGTCCCTACGAGCAGTACTTC. Translating it yields CASSQDGQGPYEQYF.

There are a few counts of this clonotype. The chain employs TRBV5-4 and TRBJ2-5; 9 nucleotides align to TRBD1. The CDR3 length is 16 residues. Germline V gene sequence: CDR1 SGHNT, CDR2 YYREEE (reference sequence). The J segment lost 3 bases and the V segment lost 5 bases, leaving 11 bases of the junction unmatched. CDR3 loop: CASRAGLQGAEETQYF. The CDR3 DNA is TGTGCCAGCAGGGCAGGCCTACAGGGGGCGGAAGAGACCCAGTACTTC.

This clonotype was observed a handful of times. The V and J genes are TRBV12-3 or TRBV12-4 and TRBJ2-7; D ambiguous. V was pared by 6 bases and J by 3 bases, with 6 bases between. This CDR3 contains 11 residues. The CDR3 DNA sequence: TGTGCCAGCAGCCGACGCTACGAGCAGTACTTC. Its translation is CASSRRYEQYF.

This clonotype occurred a few times. The chain recombines TRBV5-6 with TRBJ2-7; TRBD1 matches 8 bases. Germline V lookup: CDR1 SGHDT, CDR2 YYEEEE. The trim removed 3 bases at V and 2 bases at J, leaving 7 bases unmatched. The CDR3 runs to 15 residues. For the CDR3, the DNA is TGTGCCAGCAGCTCACCCAGGGGGCCGGCCTACGAGCAGTACTTC. This encodes CASSSPRGPAYEQYF.

CDR3 nucleotide sequence: TGTGCCAGCAGCTTACGGCAGACTAGCACAGATACGCAGTATTTT. This codes for CASSLRQTSTDTQYF. The gene calls are TRBV7-9 and TRBJ2-3; D is ambiguous. The length of the CDR3 is 15 residues. The germline gives CDR1 SEHNR, CDR2 FQNEAQ (reference sequence). V was cut by 2 bases and J by 0 bases, with 9 bases left in between.

This clonotype was found many times. The V and J genes are TRBV5-1 and TRBJ1-3; D gene ambiguous. From germline, CDR1 is SGHRS and CDR2 YFSETQ. Trimming took 1 base from V and 1 from J, leaving 9 bases between them. CDR3 size: 15 residues. CDR3 bases: TGCGCCAGCAGCTTGCCTACAGCTTCTGGAAACACCATATATTTT. This encodes CASSLPTASGNTIYF.

This clonotype was counted a few times. The chain recombines TRBV27 with TRBJ1-1; 10 bases line up with TRBD1. The CDR3 is made up of 16 amino acids. Germline CDR1 MNHEY, CDR2 SMNVEV (reference sequence). The V and J ends lost 4 bases and 1 base, in that order; junction bases with no gene match: 6. The CDR3 nucleotides are TGTGCCAGCAGTTCACGACAGGGGGCGGGGAACACTGAAGCTTTCTTT. Its protein product is CASSSRQGAGNTEAFF.

This clonotype appeared a few times. CDR3 sequence (DNA): TGCAGTGCTAGGGCAGAACAGGGGGTCTTTAGCAATCAGCCCCAGCATTTT. This gives the protein CSARAEQGVFSNQPQHF. The gene calls are TRBV20-1 and TRBJ1-5; 8 nucleotides match TRBD1. CDR1 DFQATT and CDR2 SNEGSKA come from the germline V gene (reference sequence). The CDR3 loop spans 17 amino acids. V lost 3 bases, J lost 0 bases, and 10 bases stayed unmatched.

The gene calls are TRBV5-1 and TRBJ2-7; D ambiguous. This CDR3 comprises 13 residues. The germline V gene encodes CDR1 SGHRS and CDR2 YFSETQ. Between the trimmed V and J ends, which lost 0 bases and 5 bases, there was a span of 9 bases. This CDR3 reads CASSLGGLNEQYF. Written as DNA, the CDR3 is TGCGCCAGCAGCTTGGGAGGTTTGAACGAGCAGTACTTC.

This clonotype was counted many times. This rearrangement joins TRBV7-8 to TRBJ1-5; TRBD1 matches 7 bases. The CDR3 consists of 15 residues. The J segment lost 5 bases and the V segment lost 5 bases, leaving 9 bases of the junction unmatched. CDR1 is SGHVS, CDR2 FQNEAQ, per germline. The CDR3 loop reads CASSTGRTGDQPQHF. DNA of the CDR3: TGTGCCAGCAGCACGGGACGGACAGGCGATCAGCCCCAGCATTTT.

Only a few counts were recorded for this clonotype. The chain has TRBV7-2 and TRBJ2-5, with a possible D match to TRBD1 (6 bases). Looked up from germline, CDR1 is SGHTA and CDR2 is FQGNSA. The CDR3 spans 15 residues. Between the trimmed V and J ends, which lost 5 bases and 4 bases, there was a span of 17 bases. As DNA, the CDR3 is TGTGCCAGCAGCCCCGGACCCAAAGGGGGAGAGACCCAGTACTTC. Translating gives CASSPGPKGGETQYF.

This clonotype was counted many times. This chain links TRBV10-3 with TRBJ1-1, with TRBD1 matching over 7 bases. The CDR3 covers 12 residues. Germline CDR1 reads ENHRY; CDR2 reads SYGVKD. J was trimmed by 4 bases and V by 6 bases; bases with no gene match: 2. Written as DNA, the CDR3 is TGTGCCATCAGCCAGGGGGGCACTGAAGCTTTCTTT. Translating it yields CAISQGGTEAFF.